This T cell receptor (beta chain) was recorded in a study of blood T cells in healthy people across ages. The germline gives CDR1 SGDLS, CDR2 YYNGEE. V dropped 1 base and J dropped 0 bases, with 5 bases sitting between them. This CDR3 contains 15 residues. This clonotype was picked up a small number of times. Alongside a J-beta primer mix, a sample-barcoded 5' primer served in a second PCR lasting roughly 7 to 11 cycles. Each CDR3 protein is one row after TCRdb ran MiXCR on the 5' RACE reads. The table has 850,000 to 1,300,000 distinct CDR3 sequences, roughly 45% seen once. The chain joins TRBV9 to TRBJ1-6; D is ambiguous. This sequence was found in a woman aged 55-69 years in good health. Sequencing was done on a sample of blood. The CDR3 is CASSVYSSYNSPLHF. The CDR3 coding sequence is TGTGCCAGCAGCGTATACAGCTCCTATAATTCACCCCTCCACTTT.